What follows are 2 T cell receptor beta chains derived from one specimen sequenced in a study of blood T cell repertoires in COVID-19 (dated by TCRdb to the early 2020s). The method was the immunoSEQ multiplex PCR assay. TCRdb's version of the immuneACCESS table is confined to in-frame rearrangements and falls short of the full clone set. An unresolved V gene accounts for under half of the shortfall where checked; the remainder is of unknown origin. The sample yields 100,000 or so clones; roughly 79% were counted once. The ten largest clonotypes hold 10% of the sample. The sample consisted of peripheral blood. All receptors derive from a human donor in a cohort sampled during active COVID-19.

This chain connects TRBV7-3 to TRBJ1-2, with D possibly matching TRBD1 (6 bases). Germline V CDR1 and CDR2: SGHTA, FQGTGA. The CDR3 contains 14 residues. The V end was cut by 4 bases, the J end by 2 bases, with 11 bases between. As DNA, the CDR3 is TGTGCCAGCAGCTCAGGGGATTTAAACTATGGCTACACCTTC. It specifies CASSSGDLNYGYTF. The entire variable domain, with the rest obtained from reference TRBV7-3 and TRBJ1-2, is as follows: GAGVSQTPSNKVTEKGKYVELRCDPISGHTALYWYRQSLGQGPEFLIYFQGTGAADDSGLPNDRFFAVRPEGSVSTLKIQRTERGDSAVYLCASSSGDLNYGYTFGSGTRLTVV.

V gene TRBV24-1 combines with J gene TRBJ2-7; 9 bases map to TRBD1. Germline CDR1 KGHDR, CDR2 SFDVKD. The CDR3 spans 15 residues. V trimming: 3 bases; J trimming: 5 bases; junction bases outside the gene matches: 7. This CDR3 is CATSDGTGKGHEQYF. In DNA form, the CDR3 reads TGTGCCACCAGTGATGGGACAGGGAAGGGCCACGAGCAGTACTTC.